What follows describes a single T cell receptor (beta chain). This entry is derived from a study of patients and donors after allogeneic stem cell transplantation. Looked up from germline, CDR1 is LNHDA and CDR2 is SQIVND (reference sequence). Trimming shortened V by 3 bases and J by 6 bases, and 17 bases separated the two germline ends. CDR3 length: 15 residues. From the RT-PCR reads, TCRdb called clonotypes with MiXCR, one entry per CDR3 protein. The table lists 400,000 to 450,000 distinct CDR3 sequences, 15% to 20% of them singletons, with just over 7% in the top ten. Sequenced: blood, either unsorted or a sorted T cell fraction (not recorded which). This TCR derives from a human donor who was either an allogeneic HSCT recipient or a stem cell or donor lymphocyte infusion donor (not recorded which). It is not recorded whose cells these are; they may come from a transplant donor. The V call is TRBV19, the J call TRBJ1-2; no clear D. The CDR3 region has the DNA TGTGCCAGTAGTATGATCAGCTGGGTAGTTGATGGCTACACCTTC. It translates to CASSMISWVVDGYTF.